This is a list of T cell receptor beta chains from one sample in a study of CXCR3-negative and CXCR3-positive naive CD8 T cells. TCRdb reprocessed the 5' RACE reads, with one entry per CDR3 protein and no DNA. The table lists 130,000 or so distinct CDR3 sequences. Input material: naive CXCR3+ CD8+ T cells from blood. The receptors come from a human donor in good health. Some clones in this sample may be carry-over from other donors' samples. CDR3s include the opening cysteine and the closing phenylalanine or tryptophan. Each record gives: V gene, J gene, CDR3 protein.

TRBV23-1	TRBJ2-1	CASSQSKGQEQFF
TRBV9	TRBJ2-7	CASSGGTGQDSYEQYF
TRBV7-2	TRBJ2-5	CASSRPEAETQYF
TRBV7-2	TRBJ2-1	CASSLLAGGRNEQFF
TRBV19	TRBJ2-5	CASSIGRTQYF
TRBV4-1	TRBJ1-2	CASSQVIGTVGGYTF
TRBV7-8	TRBJ2-5	CASSLVALAGGVKTQYF
TRBV12-3/TRBV12-4	TRBJ2-5	CASSLLAGETQYF
TRBV28	TRBJ1-6	CASRERFSYNSPLHF
TRBV4-3	TRBJ2-7	CASSAGQVDEQYF
TRBV9	TRBJ2-2	CASSVTQNTGELFF
TRBV15	TRBJ1-1	CATSRDLGRVNTEAFF
TRBV12-3/TRBV12-4	TRBJ1-5	CASSFVSAGPQHF
TRBV7-2	TRBJ2-1	CASSLLGGTKNEQFF
TRBV12-3/TRBV12-4	TRBJ1-1	CASSYPSGTGILATEAFF
TRBV4-1	TRBJ2-3	CASSQEAGVSTDTQYF
TRBV29-1	TRBJ2-2	CSVESAEKNTGELFF
TRBV4-2	TRBJ2-1	CASSQENDNEQFF
TRBV9	TRBJ2-7	CASSVTSGAEQYF
TRBV7-3	TRBJ2-7	CASSLTRDRVYEQYF